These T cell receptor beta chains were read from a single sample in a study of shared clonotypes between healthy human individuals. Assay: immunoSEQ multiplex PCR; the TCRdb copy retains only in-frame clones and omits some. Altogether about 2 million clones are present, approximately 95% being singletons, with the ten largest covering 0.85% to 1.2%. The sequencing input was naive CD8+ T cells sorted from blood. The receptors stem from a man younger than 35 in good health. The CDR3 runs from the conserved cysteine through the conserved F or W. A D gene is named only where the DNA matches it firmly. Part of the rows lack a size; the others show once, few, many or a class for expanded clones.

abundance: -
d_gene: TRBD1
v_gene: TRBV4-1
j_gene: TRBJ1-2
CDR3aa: CASSPTGTAANYGYTF
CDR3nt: TGCGCCAGCAGCCCAACAGGGACAGCAGCTAACTATGGCTACACCTTC

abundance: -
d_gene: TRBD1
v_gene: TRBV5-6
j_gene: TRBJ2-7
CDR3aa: CASSSIDRAYEQYF
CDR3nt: TGTGCCAGCAGCTCAATAGACAGGGCCTACGAGCAGTACTTC

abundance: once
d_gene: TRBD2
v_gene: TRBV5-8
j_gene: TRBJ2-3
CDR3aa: CASRSPGLAGDSTDTQYF
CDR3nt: TGTGCCAGCAGATCCCCGGGACTAGCGGGAGATAGCACAGATACGCAGTATTTT

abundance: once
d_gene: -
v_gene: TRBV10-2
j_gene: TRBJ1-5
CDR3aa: CASAGLSNQPQHF
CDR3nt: TGCGCCAGCGCAGGGCTTAGCAATCAGCCCCAGCATTTT

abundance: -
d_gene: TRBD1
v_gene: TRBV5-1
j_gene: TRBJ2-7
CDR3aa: CASSWDRQGVYEQYF
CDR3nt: TGCGCCAGCAGCTGGGACCGACAGGGGGTCTACGAGCAGTACTTC

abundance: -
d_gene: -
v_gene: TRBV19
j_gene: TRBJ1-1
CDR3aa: CASSIDGAGYMNTEAFF
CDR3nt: TGTGCCAGTAGTATAGATGGGGCAGGCTATATGAACACTGAAGCTTTCTTT

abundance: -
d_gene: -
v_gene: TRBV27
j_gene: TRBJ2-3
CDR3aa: CASSFRSTDTQYF
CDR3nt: TGTGCCAGCAGCTTCCGGAGCACAGATACGCAGTATTTT

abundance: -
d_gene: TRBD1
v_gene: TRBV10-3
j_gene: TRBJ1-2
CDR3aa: CAISEDRGLLYGYTF
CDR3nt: TGTGCCATCAGTGAGGACAGGGGGCTTCTCTATGGCTACACCTTC

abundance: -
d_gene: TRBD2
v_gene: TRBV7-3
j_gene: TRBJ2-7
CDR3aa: CASSLGVAGRYEQYF
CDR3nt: TGTGCCAGCAGCTTAGGGGTAGCGGGGCGGTACGAGCAGTACTTC

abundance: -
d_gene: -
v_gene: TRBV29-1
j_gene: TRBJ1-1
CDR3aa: CSVLITEAFF
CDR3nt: TGCAGCGTCCTAATCACTGAAGCTTTCTTT

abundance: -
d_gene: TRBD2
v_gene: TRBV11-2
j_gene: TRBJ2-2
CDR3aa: CASSLSGLAINTGELFF
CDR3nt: TGTGCCAGCAGCTTGAGTGGACTAGCGATAAACACCGGGGAGCTGTTTTTT

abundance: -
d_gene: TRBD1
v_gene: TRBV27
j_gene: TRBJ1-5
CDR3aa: CASSSLDREGSQPQHF
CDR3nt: TGTGCCAGCAGTTCCTTGGACAGGGAGGGGAGTCAGCCCCAGCATTTT

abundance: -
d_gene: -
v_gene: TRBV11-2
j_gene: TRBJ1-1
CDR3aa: CASSLDNTWNTEAFF
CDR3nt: TGTGCCAGCAGCTTAGATAATACCTGGAACACTGAAGCTTTCTTT

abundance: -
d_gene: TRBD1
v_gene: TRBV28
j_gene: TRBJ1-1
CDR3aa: CASSLSTGPGLTEAFF
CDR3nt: TGTGCCAGCAGTTTATCGACAGGGCCCGGGTTAACTGAAGCTTTCTTT

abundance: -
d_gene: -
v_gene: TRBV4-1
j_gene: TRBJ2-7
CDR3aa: CASSQEAGSYEQYF
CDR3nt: TGCGCCAGCAGCCAAGAGGCAGGTTCCTACGAGCAGTACTTC

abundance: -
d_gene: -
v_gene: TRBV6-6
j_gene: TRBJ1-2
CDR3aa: CASSYGGSYGYTF
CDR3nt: TGTGCCAGCAGTTACGGAGGGAGCTATGGCTACACCTTC

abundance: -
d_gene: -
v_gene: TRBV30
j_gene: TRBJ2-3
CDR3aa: CAWSHGTLSTDTQYF
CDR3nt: TGTGCCTGGAGTCACGGCACATTAAGCACAGATACGCAGTATTTT

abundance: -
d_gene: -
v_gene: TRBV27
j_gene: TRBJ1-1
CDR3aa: CASSLGGPTEAFF
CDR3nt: TGTGCCAGCAGTTTGGGGGGACCCACTGAAGCTTTCTTT

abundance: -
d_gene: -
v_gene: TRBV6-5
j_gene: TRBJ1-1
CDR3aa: CASNQQGLNTEAFF
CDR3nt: TGTGCCAGCAACCAACAGGGATTAAACACTGAAGCTTTCTTT

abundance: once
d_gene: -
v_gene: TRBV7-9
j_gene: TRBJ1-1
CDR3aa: CASSLVGGWTEAFF
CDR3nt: TGTGCCAGCAGCTTAGTGGGGGGCTGGACTGAAGCTTTCTTT

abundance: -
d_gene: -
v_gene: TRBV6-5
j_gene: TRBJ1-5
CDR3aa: CASSYSLGDQPQHF
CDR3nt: TGTGCCAGCAGTTACTCGTTGGGGGATCAGCCCCAGCATTTT

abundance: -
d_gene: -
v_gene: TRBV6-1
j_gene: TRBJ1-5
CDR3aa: CASSGAGVNQPQHF
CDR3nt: TGTGCCAGCAGTGGGGCAGGGGTAAATCAGCCCCAGCATTTT

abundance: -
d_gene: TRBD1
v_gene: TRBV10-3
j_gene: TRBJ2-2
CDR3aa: CAISESIDRANTGELFF
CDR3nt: TGTGCCATCAGTGAGTCTATCGACAGGGCAAACACCGGGGAGCTGTTTTTT

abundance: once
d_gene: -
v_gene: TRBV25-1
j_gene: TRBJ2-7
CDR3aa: CASSEWAGEGEQYF
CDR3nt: TGTGCCAGCAGTGAATGGGCAGGGGAGGGCGAGCAGTACTTC

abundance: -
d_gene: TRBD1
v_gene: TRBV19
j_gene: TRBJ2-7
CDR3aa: CASSIGQGFHEQYF
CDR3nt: TGTGCCAGTAGTATAGGACAGGGCTTCCACGAGCAGTACTTC

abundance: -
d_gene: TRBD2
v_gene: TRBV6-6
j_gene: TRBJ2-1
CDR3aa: CASTERGSYNEQFF
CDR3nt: TGTGCCAGCACTGAGCGGGGGAGCTACAATGAGCAGTTCTTC

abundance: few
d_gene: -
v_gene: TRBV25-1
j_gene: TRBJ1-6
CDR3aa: CASSEYRGDNSPLHF
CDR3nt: TGTGCCAGCAGTGAATACAGGGGTGATAATTCACCCCTCCACTTT

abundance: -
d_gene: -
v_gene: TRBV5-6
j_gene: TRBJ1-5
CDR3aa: CASSLGGNLNQPQHF
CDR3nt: TGTGCCAGCAGCTTGGGCGGGAACCTCAATCAGCCCCAGCATTTT

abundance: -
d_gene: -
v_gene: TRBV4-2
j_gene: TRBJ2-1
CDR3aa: CASSQGLNEQFF
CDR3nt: TGTGCCAGCAGCCAAGGGCTAAATGAGCAGTTCTTC

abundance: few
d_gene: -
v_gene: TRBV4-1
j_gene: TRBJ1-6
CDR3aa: CASSQTTNSPLHF
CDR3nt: TGCGCCAGCAGCCAAACGACAAATTCACCCCTCCACTTT

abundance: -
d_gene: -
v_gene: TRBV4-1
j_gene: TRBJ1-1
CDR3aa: CASSRTGMNTEAFF
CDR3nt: TGCGCCAGCAGCCGGACGGGGATGAACACTGAAGCTTTCTTT

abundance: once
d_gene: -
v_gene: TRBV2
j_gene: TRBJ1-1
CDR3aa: CASRGDGLNTEAFF
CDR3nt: TGTGCCAGCAGGGGGGATGGGTTGAACACTGAAGCTTTCTTT

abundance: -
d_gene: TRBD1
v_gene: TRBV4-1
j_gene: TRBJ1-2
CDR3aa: CASSQIQGGGYGYTF
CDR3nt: TGCGCCAGCAGCCAAATTCAAGGGGGCGGCTATGGCTACACCTTC

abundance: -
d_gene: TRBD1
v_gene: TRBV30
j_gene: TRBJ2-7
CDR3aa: CAWGVGQGLNEQYF
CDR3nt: TGTGCCTGGGGTGTGGGACAGGGCTTAAACGAGCAGTACTTC

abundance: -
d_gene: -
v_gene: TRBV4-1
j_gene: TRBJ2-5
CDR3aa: CASSQPDSQETQYF
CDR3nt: TGCGCCAGCAGCCAACCCGACAGCCAAGAGACCCAGTACTTC

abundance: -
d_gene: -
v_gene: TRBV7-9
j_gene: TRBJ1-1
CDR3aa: CASSFIVNTEAFF
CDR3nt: TGTGCCAGCAGTTTCATAGTGAACACTGAAGCTTTCTTT

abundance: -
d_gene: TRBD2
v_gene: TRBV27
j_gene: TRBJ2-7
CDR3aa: CASSLLAEIQEQYF
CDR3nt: TGTGCCAGCAGTTTACTAGCGGAAATACAGGAGCAGTACTTC

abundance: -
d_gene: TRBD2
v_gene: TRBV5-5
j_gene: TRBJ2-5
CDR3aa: CASSLQPLAGVDQETQYF
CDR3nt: TGTGCCAGCAGCCTTCAACCACTAGCGGGAGTAGATCAAGAGACCCAGTACTTC

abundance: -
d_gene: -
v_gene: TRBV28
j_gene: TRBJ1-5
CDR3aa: CASSLPLGQGSNQPQHF
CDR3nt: TGTGCCAGCAGTTTACCCCTCGGGCAGGGGAGCAATCAGCCCCAGCATTTT

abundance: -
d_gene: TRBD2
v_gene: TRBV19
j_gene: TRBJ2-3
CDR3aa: CASSIGGRENYGTDTQYF
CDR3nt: TGTGCCAGTAGTATAGGTGGGCGGGAGAATTATGGCACAGATACGCAGTATTTT

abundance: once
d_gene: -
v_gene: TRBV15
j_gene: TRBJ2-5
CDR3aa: CATKAGAGAETQYF
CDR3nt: TGTGCCACCAAGGCGGGGGCAGGGGCAGAGACCCAGTACTTC

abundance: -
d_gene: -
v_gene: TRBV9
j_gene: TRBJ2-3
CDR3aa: CASSVGGGDTDTQYF
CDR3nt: TGTGCCAGCAGCGTAGGGGGCGGCGACACAGATACGCAGTATTTT

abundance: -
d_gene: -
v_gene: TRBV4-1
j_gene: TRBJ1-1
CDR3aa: CASSQGGNTEAFF
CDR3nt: TGCGCCAGCAGCCAGGGTGGGAACACTGAAGCTTTCTTT

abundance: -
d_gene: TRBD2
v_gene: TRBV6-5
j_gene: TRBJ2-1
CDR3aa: CASSRSGRVDEQFF
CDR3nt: TGTGCCAGCAGTCGAAGCGGGAGGGTCGATGAGCAGTTCTTC

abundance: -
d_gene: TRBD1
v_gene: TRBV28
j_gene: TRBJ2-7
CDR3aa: CASSSGTGDHEQYF
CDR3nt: TGTGCCAGCAGCTCCGGGACAGGGGACCACGAGCAGTACTTC

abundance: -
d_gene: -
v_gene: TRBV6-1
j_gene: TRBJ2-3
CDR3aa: CASSGPAGGVTDTQYF
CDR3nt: TGTGCCAGCAGTGGGCCGGCCGGAGGGGTTACAGATACGCAGTATTTT

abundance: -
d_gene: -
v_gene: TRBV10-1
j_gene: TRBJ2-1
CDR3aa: CASSDHNEQFF
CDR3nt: TGCGCCAGCAGTGACCACAATGAGCAGTTCTTC

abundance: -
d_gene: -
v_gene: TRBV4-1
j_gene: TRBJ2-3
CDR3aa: CASSQSGIYGTDTQYF
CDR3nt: TGCGCCAGCAGCCAATCCGGAATCTATGGCACAGATACGCAGTATTTT

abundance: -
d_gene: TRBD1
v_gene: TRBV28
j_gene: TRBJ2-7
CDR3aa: CASSGDSYSYEQYF
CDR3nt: TGTGCCAGCAGTGGGGACAGCTACTCCTACGAGCAGTACTTC

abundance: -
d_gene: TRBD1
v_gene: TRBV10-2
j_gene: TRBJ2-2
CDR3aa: CASIPSIGGEGDTGELFF
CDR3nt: TGCGCCAGCATTCCGAGTATAGGGGGCGAGGGGGACACCGGGGAGCTGTTTTTT

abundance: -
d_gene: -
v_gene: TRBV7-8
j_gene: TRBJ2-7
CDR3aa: CASSLARSSYEQYF
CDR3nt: TGTGCCAGCAGCTTAGCGCGGTCCTCCTACGAGCAGTACTTC

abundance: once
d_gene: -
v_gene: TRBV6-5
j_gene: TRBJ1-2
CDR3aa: CASSYRQVANYGYTF
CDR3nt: TGTGCCAGCAGTTACCGCCAGGTAGCTAACTATGGCTACACCTTC

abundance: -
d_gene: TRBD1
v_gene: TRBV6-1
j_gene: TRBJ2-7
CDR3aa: CASSEPVPYRGYEQYF
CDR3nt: TGTGCCAGCAGTGAACCAGTCCCGTACAGGGGCTACGAGCAGTACTTC

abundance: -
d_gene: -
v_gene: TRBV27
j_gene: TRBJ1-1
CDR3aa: CASSISGTQTEAFF
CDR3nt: TGTGCCAGCAGTATAAGTGGGACTCAGACTGAAGCTTTCTTT

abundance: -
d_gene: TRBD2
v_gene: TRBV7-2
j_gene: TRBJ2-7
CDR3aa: CASSWGLAGDLDEQYF
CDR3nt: TGTGCCAGCAGCTGGGGACTAGCGGGAGATCTGGACGAGCAGTACTTC

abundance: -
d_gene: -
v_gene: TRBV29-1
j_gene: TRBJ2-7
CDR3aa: CSVETGSYEQYF
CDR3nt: TGCAGCGTAGAGACAGGATCCTACGAGCAGTACTTC